The next 22 T cell receptor beta chains were all read from a single sample in a study of blood T cells in healthy people across ages. Sample-barcoded 5' priming and a J-beta primer mix drove a second PCR of 7 to 11 cycles. TCRdb redid the calling of the 5' RACE reads with MiXCR, one entry per CDR3 protein. Of about 750,000 distinct CDR3 sequences listed, about 48% are singletons. Sequenced sample: blood. These receptor sequences come from a man older than 75 in good health.

This clonotype was seen a few times. V and J are TRBV5-5 and TRBJ2-5; possibly TRBD1 or TRBD2 for D (6 bases each). CDR3 length: 12 amino acids. Trimming shortened V by 4 bases and J by 9 bases, and 13 bases separated the two germline ends. Germline V gene lookup returns CDR1 SGHKS and CDR2 YYEKEE (reference sequence). CDR3 loop: CASSGGGSAQYF. The DNA of the CDR3 is TGTGCCAGCAGCGGAGGGGGATCGGCCCAGTACTTC.

The chain uses TRBV12-3 or TRBV12-4 and TRBJ2-6, with TRBD1 matching 7 bases. The CDR3 is 15 amino acids. Trimming at V came to 4 bases and at J to 3 bases, leaving 3 bases not matched to a gene. CDR3 loop: CASSSRQGGANVLTF. In nucleotides, the CDR3 is TGTGCCAGCAGTTCTAGACAGGGTGGGGCCAACGTCCTGACTTTC.

The chain is built from TRBV18 and TRBJ2-4; D remains unclear. The last part of the DNA fits TRBJ2-5 better; the J call may be wrong. The CDR3 loop spans 13 amino acids. Germline values: CDR1 KGHSH, CDR2 LQKENI. The CDR3 reads CASSQNTEETQYF. The CDR3 DNA is TGTGCCAGCTCACAAAACACCGAAGAGACCCAGTACTTC.

The J gene is TRBJ2-2, the V gene TRBV5-4; TRBD2 agrees at 8 bases. Unmatched junction bases numbered 6, after V lost 1 base and J lost 4 bases. Germline CDR1 and CDR2: SGHNT and YYREEE (reference sequence). The CDR3 runs to 16 residues. CDR3 nucleotides: TGTGCCAGCAGCTTGTCTGCGGGAGGTACCACCGGGGAGCTGTTTTTT. Its translation is CASSLSAGGTTGELFF. The complete variable domain, with remaining parts taken from reference TRBV5-4 and TRBJ2-2, reads ETGVTQSPTHLIKTRGQQVTLRCSSQSGHNTVSWYQQALGQGPQFIFQYYREEENGRGNFPPRFSGLQFPNYSSELNVNALELDDSALYLCASSLSAGGTTGELFFGEGSRLTVL.

This clonotype appeared a few times. For the CDR3, the DNA is TGTGCCATCAGTGAGCCGGGCCAAGGGGTATCCTACGAGCAGTACTTC. Its translation: CAISEPGQGVSYEQYF. The chain links TRBV10-3 to TRBJ2-7, with D perhaps matching TRBD1 (5 bases). CDR1 is ENHRY and CDR2 is SYGVKD in the germline V gene. V lost 2 bases, J lost 1 base, and 15 bases lay in between. This CDR3 has 16 amino acids.

The chain links TRBV9 to TRBJ2-7; TRBD1 is a possible D gene (6 bases). Germline CDR1 is SGDLS and CDR2 is YYNGEE. Trimming stripped 4 bases from V and 0 bases from J, with 17 bases between. CDR3 length equals 16 residues. The CDR3 spells CASSPTVGDNSYEQYF. As DNA, the CDR3 is TGTGCCAGCAGCCCCACCGTTGGGGACAACTCCTACGAGCAGTACTTC.

This clonotype was counted between two and nine times. The genes are TRBV20-1 and TRBJ2-1, with 9 bases aligning to TRBD2. V lost 3 bases and J lost 9; bases outside the gene matches: 12. CDR1 and CDR2 from the germline V gene are DFQATT and SNEGSKA (reference sequence). The CDR3 consists of 15 residues. The CDR3 bases are TGCAGTGCTAGCAGGACGACTAGCGGACTCTCTGAGCAGTTCTTC. This encodes CSASRTTSGLSEQFF.

The gene calls are TRBV10-3 and TRBJ2-2; TRBD1 might be the D (7 bases). Germline loops: CDR1 ENHRY, CDR2 SYGVKD. V lost 8 bases to trimming and J lost 1 base, with 11 bases between them. The CDR3 has 14 amino acids. CDR3 region: CAIRQGGNTGELFF. In DNA form, the CDR3 reads TGTGCCATCCGCCAGGGGGGGAACACCGGGGAGCTGTTTTTT.

The rearrangement links TRBV6-5 to TRBJ2-5; the match to TRBD2 covers 12 bases. The germline V gene has CDR1 MNHEY and CDR2 SVGAGI. Losses at the gene ends were 2 bases for V and 2 bases for J; bases not matched to a gene: 9. The CDR3 runs to 18 residues. DNA of the CDR3: TGTGCCAGCAGTTACCCGAGGGGCCTAGCGGGAGGGCAAGAGACCCAGTACTTC. Protein product: CASSYPRGLAGGQETQYF.

This clonotype was seen more than once but under ten times. The genes are TRBV24-1 and TRBJ2-7, with 7 nucleotides matching TRBD2. The CDR3 extends over 15 amino acids. Germline loops: CDR1 KGHDR, CDR2 SFDVKD. With 6 bases clipped from V and 5 bases from J, the junction kept 12 bases outside the gene matches. In DNA, the CDR3 is TGTGCCACCAGTAGCCCCGCGGGGGACCTTAACGAGCAGTACTTC. Translated: CATSSPAGDLNEQYF.

This clonotype occurred a few times. CDR3 nucleotide sequence: TGTGCCAGCAGCTTCGACAGGCTAAATGAGCAGTTCTTC. Its protein is CASSFDRLNEQFF. This chain joins TRBV11-3 and TRBJ2-1, with D maybe TRBD1 (6 bases). The CDR3 totals 13 residues. Deletions cut 3 bases from V and 7 bases from J, with 10 bases between. Germline CDR1 and CDR2: SGHNT and YENEEA.

The chain uses TRBV19 and TRBJ2-3; D ambiguous. This CDR3 comprises 15 residues. Germline CDR1 reads LNHDA; CDR2 reads SQIVND (reference sequence). Trimming pared 0 bases from V and 14 bases from J, leaving 21 bases between. CDR3 coding DNA: TGTGCCAGTAGTATAGATCTGAGGAGTCTCAGATACGCGTATTTT. It is translated as CASSIDLRSLRYAYF.

This rearrangement joins TRBV9 to TRBJ1-2, with a weak D call TRBD1 (6 bases). Trimming shortened V by 5 bases and J by 1 base, and 12 bases separated the two germline ends. The V gene's germline CDR1 is SGDLS and CDR2 YYNGEE. The CDR3 is 14 residues long. CDR3 in DNA: TGTGCCAGCAGACAGGGAGCCAATAACTATGGCTACACCTTC. Translated: CASRQGANNYGYTF.

The chain employs TRBV3-1 and TRBJ1-6, with D maybe TRBD1 (5 bases). CDR1 and CDR2 (germline): LGHDT, YNNKEL (reference sequence). CDR3 length: 15 residues. V dropped 1 base and J dropped 7 bases, with 11 bases sitting between them. The CDR3 here is CASSQVDSRNSPLHF. The CDR3 DNA reads as TGTGCCAGCAGCCAAGTAGACAGTAGGAATTCACCCCTCCACTTT.

V is TRBV10-3 and J is TRBJ2-7; D call uncertain. Germline V gives CDR1 ENHRY, CDR2 SYGVKD. This CDR3 comprises 12 residues. The V end was cut by 5 bases, the J end by 1 base, with 6 bases between. The CDR3 here is CAISQQSYEQYF. Written as DNA, the CDR3 is TGTGCCATCAGTCAGCAATCCTACGAGCAGTACTTC.

V and J are TRBV28 and TRBJ2-3; 7 positions agree with TRBD1. With V trimmed by 3 bases and J by 14 bases, 14 bases remained unmatched. CDR3 size: 14 residues. The V gene's germline CDR1 is MDHEN and CDR2 SYDVKM. CDR3 coding DNA: TGTGCCAGCAGTTTGACAGGGCTGCACAGATACGCGTATTTT. Amino acids: CASSLTGLHRYAYF.

The rearrangement links TRBV12-3 or TRBV12-4 to TRBJ2-5; 11 bases are a match to TRBD2. J lost 4 bases, V lost 7 bases, and 8 bases had no gene match. This CDR3 is built from 15 residues. The CDR3 nucleotides read TGTGCCAGCACCCTTAGCGGGAGGGCGGGAGAGACCCAGTACTTC. It is translated as CASTLSGRAGETQYF.

This clonotype has a handful of counts. The rearrangement links TRBV7-9 to TRBJ2-1; D is undetermined. Germline loops: CDR1 SEHNR, CDR2 FQNEAQ (reference sequence). The CDR3 loop spans 15 amino acids. Trimming pared 5 bases from V and 7 bases from J, leaving 18 bases between. CDR3 bases: TGTGCCAGCAGCCCCAAGGTGCGGCTGGGGAATGAGCAGTTCTTC. This codes for CASSPKVRLGNEQFF.

V usage is TRBV20-1 and J usage is TRBJ2-4; TRBD1 is a possible D gene (6 bases). Germline V lookup: CDR1 DFQATT, CDR2 SNEGSKA (reference sequence). This CDR3 contains 15 residues. V lost 6 bases, J lost 0 bases, and 15 bases lay in between. The CDR3 sequence: CSAGGGPLAKNIQYF. In DNA form, the CDR3 reads TGCAGTGCAGGGGGTGGTCCTTTAGCCAAAAACATTCAGTACTTC.

The J gene is TRBJ2-5, the V gene TRBV6-5, with 9 bases matching TRBD2. The DNA end is more similar to TRBJ2-7, so the J call may be wrong. Germline CDR1 is MNHEY and CDR2 is SVGAGI. The CDR3 consists of 13 residues. The CDR3 DNA follows: TGTGCCAGCAGTGGACTAGCGATGCACGAGCAGTACTTC. Amino acid sequence: CASSGLAMHEQYF.

The V call is TRBV5-1, the J call TRBJ1-2; the match to TRBD1 covers 7 bases. CDR1 and CDR2 from the germline V gene are SGHRS and YFSETQ. V was clipped by 2 bases and J by 8 bases; unmatched bases: 6. The CDR3 loop spans 13 amino acids. The CDR3 region is CASSFTGDSGYTF. CDR3 coding DNA: TGCGCCAGCAGCTTCACAGGGGATTCCGGCTACACCTTC.

The rearrangement links TRBV7-6 to TRBJ1-5, with D unclear. Germline assignment: CDR1 SGHVS and CDR2 FNYEAQ. V lost 3 bases, J lost 6 bases, and 6 bases lay in between. The CDR3 spans 12 residues. The CDR3 is CASSLYSQPQHF. The CDR3 bases are TGTGCCAGCAGCTTGTACTCTCAGCCCCAGCATTTT. The full variable domain, rest sourced from reference TRBV7-6 and TRBJ1-5, is GAGVSQSPRYKVTKRGQDVALRCDPISGHVSLYWYRQALGQGPEFLTYFNYEAQQDKSGLPNDRFSAERPEGSISTLTIQRTEQRDSAMYRCASSLYSQPQHFGDGTRLSIL.